The 28 T cell receptor beta chains listed next were all sequenced from one sample in a study of blood T cell repertoires in COVID-19. Assay used: immunoSEQ multiplex PCR; TCRdb lists only in-frame clones, some missing. Of 130,000 to 150,000 clones listed, 85% to 90% are singletons. Input material: peripheral blood. The receptors stem from a human donor in a cohort sampled during active COVID-19.

The chain uses TRBV7-2 and TRBJ1-2; D uncertain. Germline CDR1 and CDR2: SGHTA and FQGNSA. The CDR3 has 13 amino acids. The V gene lost 5 bases and the J gene lost 1 base, with 8 bases spanning the gap. The CDR3 DNA is TGTGCCAGCAGCCCCGGGGTTAACTATGGCTACACCTTC. The encoded protein is CASSPGVNYGYTF.

V is TRBV25-1 and J is TRBJ1-4; the D is unclear. Trimming pared 2 bases from V and 0 bases from J, leaving 13 bases between. This CDR3 is 17 amino acids long. CDR1 is MGHDK and CDR2 is SYGVNS in the germline V gene. CDR3 bases: TGTGCCAGCAGTGAACCCTTGGCAGTTGCAACTAATGAAAAACTGTTTTTT. It is translated as CASSEPLAVATNEKLFF.

The genes are TRBV5-4 and TRBJ1-3; D remains ambiguous. Germline assignment: CDR1 SGHNT and CDR2 YYREEE (reference sequence). The CDR3 loop spans 15 amino acids. Deletions cut 0 bases from V and 0 bases from J, with 7 bases between. The CDR3 here is CASSLGGDSGNTIYF. CDR3 bases: TGTGCCAGCAGCTTGGGAGGAGACTCTGGAAACACCATATATTTT.

The chain recombines TRBV14 with TRBJ1-1; 8 bases align to TRBD1. CDR1 and CDR2 from the germline V gene are SGHDN and FVKESK. This CDR3 contains 16 residues. The V segment lost 4 bases and the J segment 4 bases; nucleotides outside the gene matches: 11. The CDR3 here is CASSPGRQGARTEAFF. CDR3 DNA sequence: TGTGCCAGCAGCCCCGGGAGGCAGGGGGCGCGCACTGAAGCTTTCTTT.

The genes are TRBV7-9 and TRBJ1-4; D is ambiguous. V shed 1 base and J shed 0 bases, with 6 bases lying between them. This CDR3 has 15 residues. CDR1 SEHNR and CDR2 FQNEAQ come from the germline V gene (reference sequence). This chain's CDR3 is CASSLGASTNEKLFF. CDR3 sequence (DNA): TGTGCCAGCAGCTTAGGGGCTTCAACTAATGAAAAACTGTTTTTT. Based on the CDR3 plus reference TRBV7-9 and TRBJ1-4, the full variable domain is DTGVSQNPRHKITKRGQNVTFRCDPISEHNRLYWYRQTLGQGPEFLTYFQNEAQLEKSRLLSDRFSAERPKGSFSTLEIQRTEQGDSAMYLCASSLGASTNEKLFFGSGTQLSVL.

This clone was observed a single time. The V gene is TRBV6-1, the J gene TRBJ2-5; 11 positions agree with TRBD2. The CDR3 runs 14 residues. After removal of 3 bases from V and 3 bases from J, the junction contained 0 bases not matched to a gene. The germline CDR1 and CDR2 sequences are MNHNS and SASEGT. CDR3 sequence reads: CASSEGLAEETQYF. The DNA for the CDR3 is TGTGCCAGCAGTGAGGGACTAGCGGAAGAGACCCAGTACTTC.

In this sample, this clone turned up a few times. The rearrangement joins TRBV4-1 to TRBJ1-5; TRBD1 matches at 8 bases. This CDR3 region has 16 residues. CDR1 is MGHRA and CDR2 is YSYEKL in the germline V gene. The trim removed 2 bases at V and 7 bases at J, leaving 10 bases unmatched. The DNA of the CDR3 is TGCGCCAGCAGCCAACTTGGACAGGGAGGAGGCCAGCCCCAGCATTTT. As protein: CASSQLGQGGGQPQHF.

Here the CDR3 reads CASSSGLAGAYEQYF. In DNA, the CDR3 is TGCGCCAGCAGCTCCGGACTAGCGGGGGCCTACGAGCAGTACTTC. This rearrangement joins TRBV5-1 to TRBJ2-7, with 13 bases aligning to TRBD2. The CDR3 spans 15 residues. The V and J ends lost 3 bases and 2 bases, in that order; junction bases with no gene match: 2. Germline V gives CDR1 SGHRS, CDR2 YFSETQ.

The rearrangement uses TRBV5-1 and TRBJ2-1; D might be TRBD1 (5 bases). CDR3 length: 16 residues. Germline V gene sequence: CDR1 SGHRS, CDR2 YFSETQ. V lost 5 bases, J lost 9 bases, and 24 bases lay in between. CDR3 residues: CASRPSPDRNLGEQFF. The CDR3 nucleotides are TGCGCCAGCAGGCCCTCACCTGACAGAAACTTGGGTGAGCAGTTCTTC.

This clone occurred a few times. This rearrangement joins TRBV4-2 to TRBJ1-6; D possibly corresponds to TRBD1 (5 bases). The CDR3 spans 15 residues. Per the germline V gene, CDR1 is LGHNA and CDR2 is YNFKEQ. V dropped 0 bases and J dropped 9 bases, with 12 bases sitting between them. This CDR3 reads CASSQDGQGSSPLHF. The CDR3, as DNA: TGTGCCAGCAGCCAAGATGGGCAGGGTAGTTCACCCCTCCACTTT.

The chain has TRBV4-2 and TRBJ2-1; 11 bases fit TRBD1. This CDR3 is 15 amino acids long. V lost 4 bases, J lost 6 bases, and 5 bases stayed unmatched. Per germline, CDR1 LGHNA and CDR2 YNFKEQ. Here the CDR3 DNA reads TGTGCCAGCAGCCCGGGACAGGGGGTGTCCAATGAGCAGTTCTTC. It codes for CASSPGQGVSNEQFF.

The chain couples TRBV5-1 to TRBJ2-5; TRBD2 matches 11 bases. V lost 4 bases to trimming and J lost 5 bases; unmatched junction nucleotides: 4. Germline CDR1 is SGHRS and CDR2 is YFSETQ. The CDR3 spans 14 residues. The CDR3 is CASSPGTSGETQYF. CDR3 coding DNA: TGCGCCAGCAGCCCGGGGACTAGCGGCGAGACCCAGTACTTC.

This chain links TRBV18 with TRBJ2-2, with D perhaps matching TRBD1 (6 bases). V lost 10 bases and J lost 0, with 12 bases in between. The CDR3 extends over 14 amino acids. The V gene's germline CDR1 is KGHSH and CDR2 LQKENI. The CDR3 DNA follows: TGTGCCACAACGGACAGAGCGAACACCGGGGAGCTGTTTTTT. Residues: CATTDRANTGELFF.

The chain carries TRBV24-1 and TRBJ2-2; TRBD1 might be the D (6 bases). V was cut by 3 bases and J by 4 bases, with 11 bases left in between. This CDR3 spans 15 amino acids. Germline CDR1 is KGHDR and CDR2 is SFDVKD. The CDR3 reads CATSDQGQLTGELFF. CDR3 sequence (DNA): TGTGCCACCAGTGATCAAGGACAGCTCACCGGGGAGCTGTTTTTT.

The chain combines TRBV9 with TRBJ2-5; TRBD1 is a possible D gene (6 bases). The V end lost 0 bases, the J end lost 1 base, and 13 bases lay between the germline ends. The CDR3 totals 16 residues. CDR1 is SGDLS, CDR2 YYNGEE, per germline. The CDR3 nucleotides are TGTGCCAGCAGCGTAGTCGCCACAGGGATCCAAGAGACCCAGTACTTC. It encodes CASSVVATGIQETQYF.

This clone has a handful of counts. The CDR3 sequence is CASSLAGTGKETQYF. The CDR3 region has the DNA TGTGCCAGCAGCTTAGCAGGGACAGGGAAAGAGACCCAGTACTTC. The chain combines TRBV7-2 with TRBJ2-5, with 9 bases matching TRBD1. The CDR3 is made up of 15 amino acids. V shed 0 bases and J 3 bases; nucleotides not matched to a gene: 2. The germline V gene has CDR1 SGHTA and CDR2 FQGNSA.

The V call is TRBV30, the J call TRBJ2-7, with D possibly being TRBD2 (6 bases). Germline CDR1 is GTSNPN and CDR2 is SVGIG (reference sequence). The length of the CDR3 is 16 residues. V lost 2 bases to trimming and J lost 4 bases, with 21 bases between them. CDR3 DNA: TGTGCCTGGAGTCGGAGGGATCCGCGTGGGATTTACGAGCAGTACTTC. It codes for CAWSRRDPRGIYEQYF.

The gene calls are TRBV19 and TRBJ2-3; D is possibly TRBD1 (6 bases). The CDR3 consists of 14 residues. Trimming shortened V by 10 bases and J by 0 bases, and 14 bases separated the two germline ends. Germline lookup yields CDR1 LNHDA and CDR2 SQIVND (reference sequence). The CDR3 DNA reads as TGTGCCACCTGGGGGCAGGGTAGCACAGATACGCAGTATTTT. Translated, it gives CATWGQGSTDTQYF.

The rearrangement uses TRBV7-3 and TRBJ2-1, with TRBD2 identical over 10 bases. Germline V gene sequence: CDR1 SGHTA, CDR2 FQGTGA. V lost 5 bases, J lost 5 bases, and 6 bases stayed unmatched. The CDR3 totals 15 residues. The CDR3 DNA reads TGTGCCAGCAGCATAAGCGGGGGGGCCCACAATGAGCAGTTCTTC. Translated, it gives CASSISGGAHNEQFF.

The chain carries TRBV19 and TRBJ1-1; possible D gene TRBD1, 6 bases. The V and J ends lost 2 bases and 5 bases respectively, with 12 bases between them. CDR1 and CDR2 (germline): LNHDA, SQIVND (reference sequence). This CDR3 is built from 14 residues. The CDR3 spells CASSITGIGTEAFF. The CDR3 DNA reads as TGTGCCAGTAGTATAACAGGGATCGGAACTGAAGCTTTCTTT.

The chain couples TRBV5-8 to TRBJ2-3; possibly TRBD1 for D (5 bases). V gave up 0 bases and J gave up 1 base, with 9 bases separating them. This CDR3 is built from 15 residues. The germline gives CDR1 SGHTS, CDR2 YDEGEE. The CDR3 sequence is CASSLESTGTDTQYF. CDR3 nucleotide sequence: TGTGCCAGCAGCTTGGAATCGACAGGCACAGATACGCAGTATTTT.

The chain is built from TRBV28 and TRBJ2-7; 15 bases line up with TRBD2. This CDR3 region has 16 residues. With V trimmed by 4 bases and J by 4 bases, 5 bases remained unmatched. The germline V gene has CDR1 MDHEN and CDR2 SYDVKM. In DNA form, the CDR3 reads TGTGCCAGCAGTTCAGGACTAGCGGGAGGGCTGTACGAGCAGTACTTC. Amino acid sequence: CASSSGLAGGLYEQYF.

The CDR3 sequence is CASSSRGAPYNEQFF. The CDR3 DNA follows: TGTGCCAGCAGTTCCCGGGGGGCCCCGTACAATGAGCAGTTCTTC. The chain employs TRBV28 and TRBJ2-1; the D gene is possibly TRBD2 (7 bases). V lost 4 bases and J lost 4, with 14 bases in between. Germline V gene data show CDR1 as MDHEN and CDR2 as SYDVKM. The CDR3 has 15 amino acids.

This clone was observed a handful of times. The CDR3 is CASSMAGLSSGNQPQHF. CDR3 bases: TGTGCCAGTAGTATGGCGGGACTTTCGTCTGGCAATCAGCCCCAGCATTTT. The chain has TRBV19 and TRBJ1-5, with D possibly being TRBD1 (5 bases). From germline, CDR1 is LNHDA and CDR2 SQIVND (reference sequence). The V end lost 3 bases, the J end lost 2 bases, and 17 bases lay between the germline ends. The CDR3 extends over 17 amino acids.

The chain links TRBV6-1 to TRBJ2-3; a weak D match, TRBD1 (7 bases). Germline V gives CDR1 MNHNS, CDR2 SASEGT. This CDR3 region has 20 residues. Trimming cost V 1 base and J 0 bases, with 23 bases left between them. The CDR3 bases are TGTGCCAGCAGTGAAGTGAGCATAAGCCAGGGGGGACCTAGCACAGATACGCAGTATTTT. It is translated as CASSEVSISQGGPSTDTQYF.

The table lists this clone with a few counts. The CDR3 nucleotides read TGTGCCAGCAGCCGAAGCGGGAGATTCGATGAGCAGTTCTTC. This codes for CASSRSGRFDEQFF. The genes are TRBV7-8 and TRBJ2-1; 8 bases agree with TRBD2. Per germline, CDR1 SGHVS and CDR2 FQNEAQ. This CDR3 has 14 residues. V was pared by 5 bases and J by 8 bases, with 8 bases of the junction left unmatched. Together with reference TRBV7-8 and TRBJ2-1, the CDR3 gives the full variable domain: GAGVSQSPRYKVAKRGQDVALRCDPISGHVSLFWYQQALGQGPEFLTYFQNEAQLDKSGLPSDRFFAERPEGSVSTLKIQRTQQEDSAVYLCASSRSGRFDEQFFGPGTRLTVL.

The genes are TRBV28 and TRBJ1-2; 7 nucleotides line up with TRBD1. The CDR3 is 14 amino acids. V lost 6 bases, J lost 4 bases, and 8 bases stayed unmatched. The germline gives CDR1 MDHEN, CDR2 SYDVKM. As DNA, the CDR3 is TGTGCCAGCAGCCCGACAGGGAAGATCTATGGCTACACCTTC. Translated: CASSPTGKIYGYTF.

The V gene is TRBV4-2, the J gene TRBJ2-4; 7 bases map to TRBD1. CDR1 is LGHNA, CDR2 YNFKEQ, per germline. The trim removed 1 base at V and 4 bases at J, leaving 7 bases unmatched. This CDR3 region has 16 residues. CDR3 DNA sequence: TGTGCCAGCAGCCAAGGGACAGGAGAACTAAAAAACATTCAGTACTTC. It encodes CASSQGTGELKNIQYF.